The 18 T cell receptor beta chains below come from one sample, sequenced in a study of CD8+CD57+ T cells in acquired aplastic anemia. Patients included in sequencing had previously demonstrated CD8+CD57+ cell expansion by flow cytometry. Genomic DNA, serving as template, underwent TCR beta VDJ and CDR3 profiling. TCRdb redid the calling of the reads with MiXCR, one entry per CDR3 protein. The sample includes 100,000 to 150,000 distinct CDR3 sequences, nearly 40% of them seen just once. Input material: sorted CD4+, CD8+, or CD8+CD57+ T cells (not recorded which) from PBMCs. The receptors here all came from a human donor with aplastic anemia.

The chain carries TRBV3-1 and TRBJ1-4, with 10 bases that match TRBD1. CDR3 size: 16 residues. The germline gives CDR1 LGHDT, CDR2 YNNKEL (reference sequence). V trimming: 4 bases; J trimming: 0 bases; junction bases outside the gene matches: 2. The CDR3 here is CASSRTGGSTNEKLFF. For the CDR3, the DNA is TGTGCCAGCAGCCGGACAGGGGGGTCAACTAATGAAAAACTGTTTTTT.

Many counts were recorded for this clonotype. The chain couples TRBV12-3 or TRBV12-4 to TRBJ2-3; maybe TRBD2 (6 bases). The CDR3 extends over 13 amino acids. V gave up 4 bases and J gave up 5 bases, with 10 bases separating them. CDR3 DNA sequence: TGTGCCAGCAGTTGGGGCGGGGTAGATACGCAGTATTTT. Translation gives CASSWGGVDTQYF.

The V gene is TRBV24-1, the J gene TRBJ2-2; D ambiguous. Germline CDR1 and CDR2: KGHDR and SFDVKD. CDR3 size: 13 residues. Trimming shortened V by 7 bases and J by 6 bases, and 11 bases separated the two germline ends. The CDR3 here is CATSGPSPGELFF. As DNA, the CDR3 is TGTGCCACCAGCGGGCCTAGTCCCGGGGAGCTGTTTTTT.

The table lists this clonotype with many counts. V and J are TRBV12-3 or TRBV12-4 and TRBJ2-5; 10 bases align to TRBD2. The CDR3 totals 16 residues. Trimming at V came to 4 bases and at J to 5 bases, leaving 10 bases not matched to a gene. CDR3 DNA sequence: TGTGCCAGCAGTTCCCTGCTAGCGGGGGCGGGGGAGACCCAGTACTTC. Its translation: CASSSLLAGAGETQYF.

A single count supports this clonotype. The chain has TRBV19 and TRBJ2-3; 7 bases map to TRBD1. CDR1 LNHDA and CDR2 SQIVND come from the germline V gene (reference sequence). V was pared by 3 bases and J by 2 bases, with 5 bases of the junction left unmatched. CDR3 size: 15 residues. CDR3 in amino acids: CASSINGQATDTQYF. The CDR3 DNA follows: TGTGCCAGTAGTATCAATGGACAGGCCACAGATACGCAGTATTTT.

This clonotype was counted many times. The CDR3 nucleotides read TGCGCCAGCAGGAGGACAGGGGGTACCGGGGAGCTGTTTTTT. It is translated as CASRRTGGTGELFF. The chain links TRBV10-2 to TRBJ2-2; 10 bases agree with TRBD1. Germline-derived CDR1 and CDR2 are WSHSY and SAAADI. The CDR3 consists of 14 residues. V was pared by 6 bases and J by 5 bases, with 3 bases of the junction left unmatched.

This clonotype was seen at least ten times. The gene calls are TRBV12-3 or TRBV12-4 and TRBJ1-1, with D tentatively TRBD1 (6 bases). V lost 6 bases and J 5 bases, leaving 13 bases between the germline ends. CDR3 length: 13 amino acids. DNA of the CDR3: TGTGCCAGCAGGAAATTAGGGGGGACTGAAGCTTTCTTT. Its translation is CASRKLGGTEAFF.

This clonotype has more than one count but fewer than ten. In nucleotides, the CDR3 is TGTGCCAGCGATGGACAGGGGTCGCCTGGAAACACCATATATTTT. This encodes CASDGQGSPGNTIYF. The chain links TRBV19 to TRBJ1-3, with TRBD1 matching over 9 bases. The ends lost 9 bases at V and 2 bases at J; junction bases unmatched: 8. This CDR3 region has 15 residues. Germline CDR1 reads LNHDA; CDR2 reads SQIVND (reference sequence).

The rearrangement joins TRBV5-1 to TRBJ1-2, with 10 bases fitting TRBD1. V was clipped by 3 bases and J by 7 bases; unmatched bases: 9. The CDR3 runs 15 residues. Germline V gene lookup returns CDR1 SGHRS and CDR2 YFSETQ. CDR3 nucleotide sequence: TGCGCCAGCAGCTCGGCCCCGACAGGGGGCACTGGCTACACCTTC. The encoded protein is CASSSAPTGGTGYTF.

As to this clonotype: A much larger clone is a single base away; this may be a read error. The chain employs TRBV14 and TRBJ2-2, with a possible D match to TRBD1 (6 bases). The CDR3 contains 15 residues. Germline CDR1 reads SGHDN; CDR2 reads FVKESK. The CDR3 region is CAISHRAGVSGELFF. The CDR3 DNA reads TGTGCCATCAGCCACAGGGCAGGGGTCTCCGGGGAGCTGTTTTTT.

The chain joins TRBV29-1 to TRBJ2-7, with D hard to call. V was clipped by 5 bases and J by 2 bases, with 7 bases between them. This CDR3 contains 11 residues. From germline, CDR1 is SQVTM and CDR2 ANQGSEA. CDR3 sequence (DNA): TGCAGCGTTTCCGATGCCTACGAGCAGTACTTC. It specifies CSVSDAYEQYF.

J is TRBJ1-1 and V is TRBV20-1; weak D call: TRBD1 (6 bases). Germline V gene sequence: CDR1 DFQATT, CDR2 SNEGSKA (reference sequence). The V end was cut by 3 bases, the J end by 1 base, with 9 bases between. The CDR3 consists of 13 residues. CDR3 coding DNA: TGCAGTGCTAGTGTAGGGGGGAACACTGAAGCTTTCTTT. It translates to CSASVGGNTEAFF.

This sequence joins TRBV7-9 and TRBJ2-2; D is unresolved. The V and J ends lost 6 bases and 7 bases respectively, with 6 bases between them. The CDR3 is 11 amino acids. CDR1 and CDR2 (germline): SEHNR, FQNEAQ (reference sequence). The CDR3 loop reads CASSSSGELFF. CDR3 in DNA: TGTGCCAGCAGTTCTAGCGGGGAGCTGTTTTTT. The variable domain in full, with the rest retrieved from reference TRBV7-9 and TRBJ2-2, is DTGVSQNPRHKITKRGQNVTFRCDPISEHNRLYWYRQTLGQGPEFLTYFQNEAQLEKSRLLSDRFSAERPKGSFSTLEIQRTEQGDSAMYLCASSSSGELFFGEGSRLTVL.

As concerns this clonotype: This is likely a read error, given that the CDR3 carries no conserved phenylalanine or tryptophan at its end. Because the CDR3's place on the DNA is in doubt, the DNA is left out and the CDR3 is given as listed by TCRdb. This chain connects TRBV20-1 to TRBJ2-1; TRBD2, as called in the table, went unchecked against the DNA. The CDR3 extends over 11 residues, inclusive of both ends. Germline V lookup: CDR1 DFQATT, CDR2 SNEGSKA (reference sequence). The CDR3 spells CSEGLNNERFS.

This clonotype was observed at least ten times. The chain combines TRBV20-1 with TRBJ1-2; D is unresolved. Germline CDR1 is DFQATT and CDR2 is SNEGSKA (reference sequence). The CDR3 is 16 residues long. Trimming took off 0 bases at V and 2 bases at J, with 16 bases between the two ends. CDR3 sequence: CSARENKPGFNYGYTF. Written as DNA, the CDR3 is TGCAGTGCTAGAGAGAATAAACCGGGGTTCAACTATGGCTACACCTTC.

The rearrangement joins TRBV7-2 to TRBJ1-6, with 7 positions matching TRBD1. This CDR3 has 15 residues. The germline CDR1 and CDR2 sequences are SGHTA and FQGNSA. V lost 4 bases and J lost 8; bases outside the gene matches: 8. The CDR3 region is CASSSPGTVYSPLHF. CDR3 DNA: TGTGCCAGCAGCTCACCCGGGACAGTTTATTCACCCCTCCACTTT.

This chain uses TRBV12-5 with TRBJ2-4; possibly TRBD2 for D (5 bases). The CDR3 runs 18 residues. In germline, CDR1 is LGHNT, CDR2 FRNRAP. With 2 bases removed from V and 4 bases from J, the gap between germline ends came to 21 bases. CDR3 protein: CASGLTLGLSPPKNIQYF. The CDR3 region has the DNA TGTGCTAGTGGTTTGACCCTAGGACTCAGCCCTCCTAAAAACATTCAGTACTTC.

Many counts were recorded for this clonotype. This chain joins TRBV5-5 and TRBJ1-2; 8 bases are a match to TRBD1. V gave up 4 bases and J gave up 8 bases; unmatched junction bases: 7. Germline loops: CDR1 SGHKS, CDR2 YYEKEE (reference sequence). The CDR3 has 13 amino acids. In nucleotides, the CDR3 is TGTGCCAGCAGCCCGGACAGGGATTGGGGCTACACCTTC. Amino acid sequence: CASSPDRDWGYTF. The variable domain in full, completed from reference TRBV5-5 and TRBJ1-2, reads DAGVTQSPTHLIKTRGQQVTLRCSPISGHKSVSWYQQVLGQGPQFIFQYYEKEERGRGNFPDRFSARQFPNYSSELNVNALLLGDSALYLCASSPDRDWGYTFGSGTRLTVV.